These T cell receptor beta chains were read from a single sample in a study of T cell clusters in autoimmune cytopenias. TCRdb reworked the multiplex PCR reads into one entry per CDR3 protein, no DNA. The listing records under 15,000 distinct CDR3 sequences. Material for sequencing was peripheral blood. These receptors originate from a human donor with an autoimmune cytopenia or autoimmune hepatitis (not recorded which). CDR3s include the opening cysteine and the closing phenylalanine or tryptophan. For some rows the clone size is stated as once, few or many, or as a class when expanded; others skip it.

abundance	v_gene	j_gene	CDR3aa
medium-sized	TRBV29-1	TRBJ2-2	CSVERGPGGGELFF
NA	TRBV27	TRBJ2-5	CASSFVRGDQETQYF
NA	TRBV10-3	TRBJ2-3	CAISASPGLAGRVGDTQYF
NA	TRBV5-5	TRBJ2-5	CASSFEGGRTQYF
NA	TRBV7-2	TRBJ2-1	CASSRNFRDLQFF
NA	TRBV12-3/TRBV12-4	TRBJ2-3	CASSSTQGGGTDTQYF
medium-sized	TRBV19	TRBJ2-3	CASSIAASGGSTQYF
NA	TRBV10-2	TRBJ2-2	CASRGSDTGELFF
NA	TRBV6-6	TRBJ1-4	CASRPSGAANEKLFF
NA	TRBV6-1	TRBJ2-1	CASSRTGGGYNEQFF
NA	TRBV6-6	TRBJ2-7	CASSYGTSGSRNYEQYF
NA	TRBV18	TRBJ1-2	CASSPSRGDGYTF
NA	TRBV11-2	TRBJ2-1	CASSLDKVPSNEQFF
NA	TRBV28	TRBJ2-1	CASSLLGQGAGEQFF
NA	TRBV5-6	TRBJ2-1	CASRIGQSSYNEQFF
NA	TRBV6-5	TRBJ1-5	CASRGPGEPQHF
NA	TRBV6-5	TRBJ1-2	CASSRGDRQYGYTF
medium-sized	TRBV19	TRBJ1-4	CASSRQGEEKLFF
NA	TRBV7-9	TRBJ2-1	CASSTGQGYPREQFF
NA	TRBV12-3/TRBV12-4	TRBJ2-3	CATGTGYTDTQYF
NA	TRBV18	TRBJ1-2	CASSPQRGLIDGYTF
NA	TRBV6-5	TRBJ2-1	CASIQRKGYNEQFF
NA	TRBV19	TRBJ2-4	CASKGLDLIQYF
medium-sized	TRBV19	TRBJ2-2	CASSGRQANTGELFF
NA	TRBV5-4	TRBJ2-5	CASSFGGETQYF
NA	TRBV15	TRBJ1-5	CATSRDRGPQHF
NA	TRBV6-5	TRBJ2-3	CASKRQGAGTDTQYF
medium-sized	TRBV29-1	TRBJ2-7	CSVDGGGFGEQYF
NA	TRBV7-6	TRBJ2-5	CASSLGRVGETQYF
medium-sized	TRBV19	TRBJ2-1	CASSHTDQAGEQFF
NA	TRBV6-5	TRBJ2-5	CASRGRSGEETQYF
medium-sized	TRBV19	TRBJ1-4	CASGDFTEKLFF
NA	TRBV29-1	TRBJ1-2	CSVEDSGGAGYTF
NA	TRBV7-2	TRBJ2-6	CASSLSANSGANVLTF
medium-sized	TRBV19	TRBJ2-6	CASSLLGANVLTF
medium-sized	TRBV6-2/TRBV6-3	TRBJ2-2	CASSYLREQSGELFF
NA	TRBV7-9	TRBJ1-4	CASSLRLEKLFF
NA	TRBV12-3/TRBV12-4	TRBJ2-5	CASKPSAGGWETQYF
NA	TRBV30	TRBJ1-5	CAWTRGRWQPQHF
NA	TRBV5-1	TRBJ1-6	CASSTTGVSSPLHF
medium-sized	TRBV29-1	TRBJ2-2	CSVDSGLANGELFF
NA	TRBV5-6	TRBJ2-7	CASSLDQREGGEQYF
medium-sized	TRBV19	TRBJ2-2	CASSIAQRDSGTGELFF
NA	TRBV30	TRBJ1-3	CAWSVGVAGNTIYF
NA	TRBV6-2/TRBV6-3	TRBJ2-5	CASSYSDSQETQYF
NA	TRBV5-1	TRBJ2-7	CASSLSGSWYEQYF
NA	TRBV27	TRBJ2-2	CASSRTGMNTGELFF
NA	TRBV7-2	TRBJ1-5	CASSLGTGAQHF
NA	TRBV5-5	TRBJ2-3	CASSTGWTDTQYF